The entry below describes one T cell receptor beta chain. Here immunoSEQ multiplex PCR was the method, and the copy in TCRdb shows in-frame clones only, minus some. The sample lists approximately 76,000 clones; about 91% were seen once. The sample originates from a study of technical replicates of blood from several donors. The CDR3 totals 14 residues. Trimming took 7 bases from V and 1 from J; bases not matched to a gene: 3. Looked up from germline, CDR1 is SGHRS and CDR2 is YFSETQ. The receptor was isolated from a human donor in good health. Sequencing used T cells isolated from PBMCs. The chain combines TRBV5-1 with TRBJ2-2; 8 bases match TRBD2. The CDR3, as DNA: TGCGCCAGCGCGGGGGGAAGGAACACCGGGGAGCTGTTTTTT. This encodes CASAGGRNTGELFF.